This T cell receptor beta chain appears in the sequencing data of a study of control samples from healthy donors and cancer patients. Measured with immunoSEQ multiplex PCR; TCRdb has only the in-frame clones, and not every one. This table holds approximately 160,000 clones, 90% to 95% found once. The V end was cut by 10 bases, the J end by 0 bases, with 15 bases between. The CDR3 is 14 amino acids. Germline V CDR1 and CDR2: LGHDT, YNNKEL (reference sequence). Material: blood. The TCR comes from a woman younger than 35 in good health. V and J are TRBV3-1 (or the pseudogene TRBV3-2) and TRBJ1-2; the D gene is possibly TRBD1 (5 bases). The CDR3 DNA sequence: TGTGCCACCTACCGTGGGGGAGCTAACTATGGCTACACCTTC. Its translation: CATYRGGANYGYTF.